This is a list of T cell receptor beta chains from one sample in a study of cytomegalovirus exposure and HLA in healthy donors. The repertoire was sequenced with immunoSEQ multiplex PCR; TCRdb's copy has only in-frame clones and lacks some. The table shows roughly 89,000 clones, with roughly 76% occurring only once. The sequenced sample consisted of PBMCs. Receptors were obtained from a woman in her thirties in good health and CMV-seronegative. Each CDR3 is given with its conserved first and last residue. A D gene is named only where the DNA matches it firmly. The size entry is marked missing in some rows and otherwise reads once, few, many or a size class.

few,TRBD2,TRBV4-3,TRBJ2-3,TGCGCCAGCAGCCCGACTAGCGGGAGTGGGGCAGATACGCAGTATTTT,CASSPTSGSGADTQYF
few,.,TRBV18,TRBJ2-7,TGTGCCAGCTCGGGCCGGGGGAAACTCTACGAGCAGTACTTC,CASSGRGKLYEQYF
few,.,TRBV19,TRBJ1-1,TGTGCCAGTAGTCCGGGACTTATGAACACTGAAGCTTTCTTT,CASSPGLMNTEAFF
once,TRBD1,TRBV5-1,TRBJ2-6,TGCGCCAGCAGCTTTCTTAGTCCCGGGACAGGGACTGGGGCCAACGTCCTGACTTTC,CASSFLSPGTGTGANVLTF
.,TRBD2,TRBV7-3,TRBJ2-7,TGTGCCAGCAGCTTATTTAACGGGGAGCGGGACTACGAGCAGTACTTC,CASSLFNGERDYEQYF
once,.,TRBV6-5,TRBJ1-1,TGTGCCAGCAGTTACTCGGGAGGCCTCAGGATGGCTTTCTTT,CASSYSGGLRMAFF
.,TRBD1,TRBV11-2,TRBJ1-2,TGTGCCAGCAGCTTAGCCAGGGGGTACGCTAGCTATGGCTACACCTTC,CASSLARGYASYGYTF
.,.,TRBV18,TRBJ2-3,TGTGCCAGCTCTACCAGGGCCACAGATACGCAGTATTTT,CASSTRATDTQYF
.,TRBD1,TRBV10-3,TRBJ2-1,TGTGCCATCAGCTACCCGGGACAGGGGACGCATGAGCAGTTCTTC,CAISYPGQGTHEQFF
.,.,TRBV19,TRBJ1-1,TGTGCCAGTGGGACACGAGGTCCTGAAGCTTTCTTT,CASGTRGPEAFF
once,TRBD1,TRBV9,TRBJ2-1,TGTGCCAGCAGCCCCGGGACAGCTTACAATGAGCAGTTCTTC,CASSPGTAYNEQFF
.,.,TRBV7-9,TRBJ1-1,TGTGCCAGCAGCCCCCTAGGGCAGGGAGGATTGAACACTGAAGCTTTCTTT,CASSPLGQGGLNTEAFF
.,.,TRBV6-1,TRBJ2-7,TGTGCCAGCAGTGATGGGTACGGTTCGGGCTACGAGCAGTACTTC,CASSDGYGSGYEQYF
once,TRBD1,TRBV28,TRBJ1-5,TGTGCCAGCAGTCCTACGACAGGGTTGGCCAAAAATCAGCCCCAGCATTTT,CASSPTTGLAKNQPQHF
once,.,TRBV19,TRBJ2-1,TGTGCCAGTAGTATGGGGTACGCGACTAGAGGGAGACACAATGAGCAGTTCTTC,CASSMGYATRGRHNEQFF
.,.,TRBV9,TRBJ2-1,TGTGCCAGCAGCGTAGAAGGGGGGGACTACAATGAGCAGTTCTTC,CASSVEGGDYNEQFF
.,TRBD1,TRBV6-6,TRBJ2-1,TGTGCCAGCAGTTTCCCGGGACAGGGTGGCAATGAGCAGTTCTTC,CASSFPGQGGNEQFF
.,TRBD2,TRBV30,TRBJ2-1,TGTGCCTGGATGGGTAGCGGGAGGGAAGAGCAGTTCTTC,CAWMGSGREEQFF
once,.,TRBV7-9,TRBJ2-7,TGTGCCAGCAGCCAACAGGGAGCCCGGACCTACGAGCAGTACTTC,CASSQQGARTYEQYF
few,.,TRBV5-1,TRBJ2-7,TGCGCCAGCAGCTTGGTAATGGGAGGGAGACAGGGGCCGGGGGAGCAGTACTTC,CASSLVMGGRQGPGEQYF
.,.,TRBV6-6,TRBJ2-5,TGTGCCAGCAGTTACTTTACCGGGACAAAGCAAGAGACCCAGTACTTC,CASSYFTGTKQETQYF
.,TRBD2,TRBV29-1,TRBJ2-2,TGCAGCGCCGGGAGGGATCCCGGGGAGCTGTTTTTT,CSAGRDPGELFF
.,.,TRBV5-1,TRBJ2-1,TGCGCCAGCAGCATACTAGCAAATGAGCAGTTCTTC,CASSILANEQFF
.,.,TRBV7-6,TRBJ2-3,TGTGCCAGCACCCCCATAGCTGGTTGGGCAGATACGCAGTATTTT,CASTPIAGWADTQYF
.,TRBD1,TRBV6-6,TRBJ1-6,TGTGCCAGCAGTCCGACAGGGGGTAATTCACCCCTCCACTTT,CASSPTGGNSPLHF
.,.,TRBV19,TRBJ1-1,TGTGCCAGTAGTAATAGGGGGATCGGTACTGAAGCTTTCTTT,CASSNRGIGTEAFF
.,.,TRBV28,TRBJ1-2,TGTGCCAGCAGTTTAGAGTTTACCTTCTCCTACCCTTTGCTGCCTAACTATGGCTACACCTTC,CASSLEFTFSYPLLPNYGYTF
.,TRBD1,TRBV7-9,TRBJ1-5,TGTGCCAGCAGCCCCGGGACAGGACGTCAGCCCCAGCATTTT,CASSPGTGRQPQHF
.,TRBD1,TRBV7-2,TRBJ2-3,TGTGCCAGCAGCTTAGTCCGGACAGGGTCCACAGATACGCAGTATTTT,CASSLVRTGSTDTQYF
.,TRBD2,TRBV6-6,TRBJ2-5,TGTGCCAGCAGCCAACTAGCGGTAAATAGGGGGACCCAGTACTTC,CASSQLAVNRGTQYF
.,.,TRBV19,TRBJ1-3,TGTGCCAGTAGTAGCAATCCCGGCCGGAGGGGCCATCTCCGAGGTTCTGGAAACACCATATATTTT,CASSSNPGRRGHLRGSGNTIYF
.,.,TRBV15,TRBJ2-3,TGTGCCACCAGCAGAGTGAGCTCCCGGGGGACAGATACGCAGTATTTT,CATSRVSSRGTDTQYF
.,.,TRBV13,TRBJ2-1,TGTGCCAGCAACTTAGGGCGGCACAATGAGCAGTTCTTC,CASNLGRHNEQFF
.,.,TRBV4-1,TRBJ2-6,TGCGCCAGCAGCCAGCTAAGGCAAGGCCTATCTGGGGCCAATGTCCTGACTTTC,CASSQLRQGLSGANVLTF
.,TRBD1,TRBV6-5,TRBJ1-6,TGTGCCAGCACCCAGGACAGGGGAGGGAGATCACCCCTCCACTTT,CASTQDRGGRSPLHF
.,.,TRBV7-9,TRBJ2-3,TGTGCCAGCAGCTCACCGTCGGGGGGCACAGATACGCAGTATTTT,CASSSPSGGTDTQYF
once,TRBD2,TRBV11-2,TRBJ2-1,TGTGCCAGCAGCTTAGATCGTGGCGGGAGGGAAATGGGGAATGAGCAGTTCTTC,CASSLDRGGREMGNEQFF
.,.,TRBV7-9,TRBJ2-7,TGTGCCAGCAGCCGAGCAATAGGGGGCGCGGGGGAGCAGTACTTC,CASSRAIGGAGEQYF
.,.,TRBV28,TRBJ1-5,TGTGCCAGCAGCAGGGGTCTCGGTCAGCCCCAGCATTTT,CASSRGLGQPQHF
.,TRBD1,TRBV7-6,TRBJ1-3,TGTGCCAGCAGCTTAGCACCAACAGGGGCTTCTGGAAACACCATATATTTT,CASSLAPTGASGNTIYF
.,.,TRBV25-1,TRBJ2-7,TGTGCCAGCAGTGGCGCGAGCGCCTACGAGCAGTACTTC,CASSGASAYEQYF
once,.,TRBV5-6,TRBJ2-7,TGTGCCAGCAGCTTGAATCGGTTCTATTACGAGCAGTACTTC,CASSLNRFYYEQYF
.,TRBD2,TRBV28,TRBJ2-1,TGTGCCAGCTCACTCGCACGGAGCGGGAGGCCCGGTGAGCAGTTCTTC,CASSLARSGRPGEQFF
.,.,TRBV5-6,TRBJ2-7,TGTGCCAGCAGCTCTAGGGGTTCCTCTTACGAGCAGTACTTC,CASSSRGSSYEQYF
.,.,TRBV28,TRBJ1-5,TGTGCCAGCAACATTCAGCCCCAGCATTTT,CASNIQPQHF